By its share, the clone carrying this T cell receptor (beta chain) is medium-sized. Its antigen is unknown. The data derive from a study of type 1 regulatory T cells. Study summary: T-allo10 is an in vitro-generated, Tr1-enriched CD4 T cell product specific for alloantigen.

Graft donor-derived T-allo10 cells were described as host-alloantigen-specific, anergic, and alloantigen-specifically suppressive. Via MiXCR, TCRdb re-called the reads, giving one row per CDR3 protein. The table records some 6,200 distinct CDR3 sequences, roughly a quarter of them present only once. The junction had 14 bases not matched to a gene; V was cut back by 5 bases and J by 3 bases. The CDR3 runs 17 residues. Germline lookup yields CDR1 MNHEY and CDR2 SVGAGI. This chain joins TRBV6-5 and TRBJ2-7; 9 nucleotides agree with TRBD1. The sequenced material came from cultured T cells, either the whole culture or a sorted T cell fraction (not recorded which). Sample subset: Tr1-enriched cell product generated in vitro against host alloantigens. The clonotype originates from a human donor in good health. CDR3 sequence reads: CASSQRTLGTGSYEQYF. In DNA form, the CDR3 reads TGTGCCAGCAGTCAACGGACCTTGGGGACAGGGAGCTACGAGCAGTACTTC.